A single sample is the source of the 23 T cell receptor beta chains below, sequenced in a study of T-cell memory formation after mild COVID-19. Each CDR3 protein gets one entry after TCRdb re-called the 5' RACE reads with MiXCR. Among hundreds of thousands of distinct CDR3 sequences listed, roughly a fifth were seen once. What was sequenced was PBMCs or a T cell subset sorted from them (not recorded which). These receptors all stem from an adult woman who had mild COVID-19 (a few samples of this study predate the infection). Cell type and time point are not known.

This clonotype has a handful of counts. The gene calls are TRBV6-5 and TRBJ2-2; D might be TRBD1 (5 bases). CDR1 and CDR2 from the germline V gene are MNHEY and SVGAGI. V was pared by 6 bases and J by 1 base, with 9 bases between. There are 14 residues in the CDR3. CDR3 nucleotide sequence: TGTGCCAGCAGGCGACAGCAGAACACCGGGGAGCTGTTTTTT. This sequence encodes CASRRQQNTGELFF.

This clonotype has only a few counts. This chain uses TRBV4-1 with TRBJ2-7, with D perhaps given as TRBD1 or TRBD2 (5 bases each). Germline V gene sequence: CDR1 MGHRA, CDR2 YSYEKL. Trimming pared 1 base from V and 4 bases from J, leaving 14 bases between. The CDR3 has 15 residues. The CDR3 here is CASSQVGTGNYEQYF. For the CDR3, the DNA is TGCGCCAGCAGCCAAGTAGGGACCGGTAATTACGAGCAGTACTTC.

The CDR3 DNA sequence: TGCGCCAGCAGCCAAGATAGTGAATGGGGGATCAATCAGCCCCAGCATTTT. Residues: CASSQDSEWGINQPQHF. The rearrangement links TRBV4-1 to TRBJ1-5, with a weak D call TRBD1 (5 bases). Trimming removed 0 bases from V and 3 bases from J, with 15 bases in between. This CDR3 region has 17 residues. Germline values: CDR1 MGHRA, CDR2 YSYEKL.

The table lists this clonotype with many counts. This rearrangement joins TRBV15 to TRBJ2-5; D is perhaps TRBD2 (5 bases). V shed 1 base and J shed 10 bases, with 22 bases lying between them. Germline CDR1 and CDR2: LNHNV and YYDKDF (reference sequence). CDR3 length: 16 residues. CDR3: CATSRGAVLERERQYF. The CDR3 DNA sequence: TGTGCCACCAGCAGAGGGGCTGTTCTAGAAAGGGAGCGCCAGTACTTC.

V is TRBV5-1 and J is TRBJ2-1, with D perhaps assigned TRBD1 or TRBD2 (5 bases each). The V end lost 6 bases, the J end lost 4 bases, and 17 bases lay between the germline ends. The CDR3 runs to 15 residues. Germline loops: CDR1 SGHRS, CDR2 YFSETQ. Written as DNA, the CDR3 is TGCGCCAGCAATAAGGCTGAGGGGATATACAATGAGCAGTTCTTC. Translated: CASNKAEGIYNEQFF. Combining the CDR3 with reference TRBV5-1 and TRBJ2-1 gives the whole variable domain KAGVTQTPRYLIKTRGQQVTLSCSPISGHRSVSWYQQTPGQGLQFLFEYFSETQRNKGNFPGRFSGRQFSNSRSEMNVSTLELGDSALYLCASNKAEGIYNEQFFGPGTRLTVL.

This clonotype was observed once. The gene calls are TRBV5-1 and TRBJ2-2, with 8 nucleotides matching TRBD2. Germline CDR1 reads SGHRS; CDR2 reads YFSETQ. This CDR3 spans 16 amino acids. V lost 4 bases to trimming and J lost 5 bases; unmatched junction nucleotides: 10. The CDR3 DNA is TGCGCCAGCAGCATACTAGCGGTACGGAGAACCGGGGAGCTGTTTTTT. Its protein product is CASSILAVRRTGELFF.

This clonotype has more than one count but fewer than ten. The gene calls are TRBV28 and TRBJ1-2, with 7 bases lining up with TRBD1. Per germline, CDR1 MDHEN and CDR2 SYDVKM. V shed 7 bases, J shed 4 bases, and the junction held 6 bases outside the gene matches. The CDR3 has 13 residues. The CDR3 region is CASTDDRVYGYTF. CDR3 in DNA: TGTGCCAGCACCGACGACAGGGTCTATGGCTACACCTTC.

This clonotype was recorded a few times. This chain connects TRBV7-6 to TRBJ2-1; 14 nucleotides line up with TRBD2. Germline loops: CDR1 SGHVS, CDR2 FNYEAQ. V lost 4 bases, J lost 9 bases, and 8 bases stayed unmatched. CDR3 size: 16 residues. The CDR3 DNA is TGTGCCAGCAGCTGGAGACTAGCGGGGGGGCAGAGTGAGCAGTTCTTC. Translated: CASSWRLAGGQSEQFF. Full variable domain (rest looked up from reference TRBV7-6 and TRBJ2-1): GAGVSQSPRYKVTKRGQDVALRCDPISGHVSLYWYRQALGQGPEFLTYFNYEAQQDKSGLPNDRFSAERPEGSISTLTIQRTEQRDSAMYRCASSWRLAGGQSEQFFGPGTRLTVL.

The chain uses TRBV7-9 and TRBJ1-2, with D uncertain. The germline V and J ends were trimmed by 5 bases and 2 bases, with 15 bases remaining between them. The CDR3 sequence is 15 residues long. The germline CDR1 and CDR2 sequences are SEHNR and FQNEAQ (reference sequence). The DNA for the CDR3 is TGTGCCAGCAGCCCCGGGCAGATCTTGAACTATGGCTACACCTTC. Amino acid sequence: CASSPGQILNYGYTF.

The rearrangement links TRBV7-9 to TRBJ1-6, with TRBD1 as a possible D gene (5 bases). This CDR3 is built from 14 residues. The V gene's germline CDR1 is SEHNR and CDR2 FQNEAQ (reference sequence). V lost 5 bases to trimming and J lost 10 bases, with 15 bases between them. CDR3 sequence: CASSLLGTGSPLHF. The CDR3 region has the DNA TGTGCCAGCAGCCTCTTGGGGACGGGATCACCCCTCCACTTT.

This chain joins TRBV29-1 and TRBJ1-6, with D possibly matching TRBD1 (5 bases). This CDR3 has 12 residues. Germline V gene lookup returns CDR1 SQVTM and CDR2 ANQGSEA. Trimming took off 6 bases at V and 7 bases at J, with 10 bases between the two ends. The CDR3: CSVRDLNSPLHF. Written as DNA, the CDR3 is TGCAGCGTACGGGACTTAAATTCACCCCTCCACTTT.

This clonotype turned up a few times. This chain uses TRBV20-1 with TRBJ2-3; 10 bases line up with TRBD2. The CDR3 covers 15 residues. CDR1 and CDR2 (germline): DFQATT, SNEGSKA (reference sequence). The V gene end was trimmed by 1 base and the J gene end by 2 bases; junction bases not matched to a gene: 3. The CDR3 region is CSARASGRATDTQYF. In DNA, the CDR3 is TGCAGTGCTAGAGCAAGCGGGAGGGCCACAGATACGCAGTATTTT.

This clonotype was seen only a few times. The chain has TRBV14 and TRBJ2-7; 10 bases are shared with TRBD2. Unmatched junction bases numbered 7, after V lost 0 bases and J lost 8 bases. The CDR3 is 15 amino acids. Germline CDR1 and CDR2: SGHDN and FVKESK. In DNA, the CDR3 is TGTGCCAGCAGCCAAGATTGGCTAGCGGGAGTGCAGCAGTACTTC. Translating it yields CASSQDWLAGVQQYF.

This clonotype was detected only a few times. This sequence joins TRBV5-6 and TRBJ1-4, with unresolved D. CDR3 length: 15 residues. The germline CDR1 and CDR2 sequences are SGHDT and YYEEEE. Between the trimmed V and J ends, which lost 1 base and 5 bases, there was a span of 12 bases. CDR3 coding DNA: TGTGCCAGCAGCTTGTGGGCTCCCACAAATGAAAAACTGTTTTTT. It codes for CASSLWAPTNEKLFF.

This clonotype was counted a few times. V usage is TRBV14 and J usage is TRBJ1-4; TRBD1 might be the D (6 bases). The CDR3 runs 18 residues. V lost 0 bases to trimming and J lost 1 base, with 15 bases between them. CDR1 SGHDN and CDR2 FVKESK come from the germline V gene. The CDR3 DNA is TGTGCCAGCAGCCAAGATGGGCAGGGGAGAAGAACTAATGAAAAACTGTTTTTT. Residues: CASSQDGQGRRTNEKLFF.

The chain recombines TRBV7-8 with TRBJ2-3; D assignment may be TRBD1 or TRBD2 (7 bases each). The CDR3 is made up of 15 amino acids. Germline V lookup: CDR1 SGHVS, CDR2 FQNEAQ. With 4 bases removed from V and 2 bases from J, the gap between germline ends came to 13 bases. The CDR3 DNA reads as TGTGCCAGCAGCTACCCAGGGGGGGTCACAGATACGCAGTATTTT. This translates into CASSYPGGVTDTQYF.

This clonotype has just a few counts. V and J are TRBV20-1 and TRBJ1-1; D is undetermined. Germline V gene sequence: CDR1 DFQATT, CDR2 SNEGSKA (reference sequence). This CDR3 contains 12 residues. Trimming stripped 6 bases from V and 2 bases from J, with 10 bases between. The CDR3 coding sequence is TGCAGTGCCCCCGCCGAAAACACTGAAGCTTTCTTT. It is translated as CSAPAENTEAFF.

This clonotype was counted between two and nine times. The CDR3 spells CASSLWEADTQYF. For the CDR3, the DNA is TGTGCCAGCAGCTTATGGGAGGCAGATACGCAGTATTTT. The rearrangement uses TRBV7-3 and TRBJ2-3; D possibly corresponds to TRBD2 (6 bases). Looked up from germline, CDR1 is SGHTA and CDR2 is FQGTGA. Trimming shortened V by 2 bases and J by 4 bases, and 7 bases separated the two germline ends. The CDR3 has 13 amino acids.

Here the CDR3 DNA reads TGCGCCAGCAGCATGACAGCCTACGAGCAGTACTTC. Translating it yields CASSMTAYEQYF. This rearrangement joins TRBV5-1 to TRBJ2-7, with a tentative D call TRBD1 (5 bases). V dropped 4 bases and J dropped 2 bases, with 7 bases sitting between them. CDR1 is SGHRS, CDR2 YFSETQ, per germline. This CDR3 spans 12 amino acids.

The chain links TRBV7-8 to TRBJ2-5; no reliable D call. The CDR3 covers 11 residues. Trimming shortened V by 8 bases and J by 5 bases, and 9 bases separated the two germline ends. CDR1 and CDR2 (germline): SGHVS, FQNEAQ. DNA of the CDR3: TGTGCCAGCGGGAATGGGGAGACCCAGTACTTC. Its translation: CASGNGETQYF.

This clonotype was picked up many times. The V gene is TRBV7-3, the J gene TRBJ1-1; D is uncertain. CDR3 length equals 13 residues. CDR1 and CDR2 from the germline V gene are SGHTA and FQGTGA. The V and J ends lost 5 bases and 1 base respectively, with 8 bases between them. In DNA, the CDR3 is TGTGCCAGCAGCCGCAGCGGGAACACTGAAGCTTTCTTT. Protein: CASSRSGNTEAFF.

This clonotype has only a few counts. The junction does not match germline at one end; this may be a read error. The J gene is TRBJ1-2, the V gene TRBV30; no reliable D call. Germline V CDR1 and CDR2: GTSNPN, SVGIG (reference sequence). This CDR3 has 14 residues. CDR3 DNA sequence: TGTGCCAGGAGCAGTCAACTTGGGATCTATGGCTACACCTTC. Translation gives CARSSQLGIYGYTF.

The gene calls are TRBV4-3 and TRBJ2-3; no firm D call. The CDR3 covers 16 residues. Germline loops: CDR1 LGHNA, CDR2 YSLEER. Trimming took off 0 bases at V and 2 bases at J, with 12 bases between the two ends. This CDR3 is CASSQDCTSNTDTQYF. CDR3 DNA sequence: TGCGCCAGCAGCCAAGATTGTACAAGTAACACAGATACGCAGTATTTT.